These T cell receptor beta chains were read from a single sample in a study of PD-L1 blockade in urothelial cancer. The repertoire was sequenced with immunoSEQ multiplex PCR; TCRdb's copy has only in-frame clones and lacks some. The data show 55,000 to 85,000 clones, approximately 88% seen once. This material consisted of PBMCs, taken around atezolizumab (anti-PD-L1) treatment. The receptors derive from a man aged 55 to 69 with urothelial cancer. Both conserved end residues are part of each CDR3. D genes are given only for firm matches. Clone size is shown for a subset of rows, as once, few, many or a class of expanded clone.

CDR3 length: 15
clone size: NA
V gene: TRBV6-1
D gene: TRBD2
J gene: TRBJ2-5
CDR3 protein: CASSASGTSGETQYF
CDR3 DNA: TGTGCCAGCAGCGCGTCCGGGACTAGTGGCGAGACCCAGTACTTC

CDR3 length: 13
clone size: NA
V gene: TRBV7-2
D gene: NA
J gene: TRBJ1-2
CDR3 protein: CASFNVRNYGYTF
CDR3 DNA: TGTGCCAGCTTTAACGTCAGGAACTATGGCTACACCTTC

CDR3 length: 14
clone size: once
V gene: TRBV28
D gene: NA
J gene: TRBJ1-1
CDR3 protein: CASRNRAGSTEAFF
CDR3 DNA: TGTGCCAGCAGGAACAGGGCAGGGAGCACTGAAGCTTTCTTT

CDR3 length: 13
clone size: NA
V gene: TRBV6-5
D gene: NA
J gene: TRBJ1-2
CDR3 protein: CASRTDRYYGYTF
CDR3 DNA: TGTGCCAGCAGGACGGACAGATACTATGGCTACACCTTC

CDR3 length: 14
clone size: NA
V gene: TRBV7-3
D gene: NA
J gene: TRBJ2-3
CDR3 protein: CASSSRGAKDTQYF
CDR3 DNA: TGTGCCAGCAGCTCCCGGGGGGCCAAGGATACGCAGTATTTT

CDR3 length: 14
clone size: NA
V gene: TRBV30
D gene: TRBD1
J gene: TRBJ1-2
CDR3 protein: CAWSIGTGNYGYTF
CDR3 DNA: TGTGCCTGGAGTATCGGGACAGGGAACTATGGCTACACCTTC

CDR3 length: 17
clone size: NA
V gene: TRBV1
D gene: NA
J gene: TRBJ1-5
CDR3 protein: CTSSHPGGGRKNQPQHF
CDR3 DNA: TGCACCAGCAGCCACCCCGGGGGGGGGCGGAAGAATCAGCCCCAGCATTTT

CDR3 length: 12
clone size: NA
V gene: TRBV2
D gene: TRBD2
J gene: TRBJ2-3
CDR3 protein: CASSFERGTQYF
CDR3 DNA: TGTGCCAGCAGTTTCGAGCGGGGTACGCAGTATTTT

CDR3 length: 14
clone size: NA
V gene: TRBV9
D gene: NA
J gene: TRBJ1-1
CDR3 protein: CASSVGPGTTEAFF
CDR3 DNA: TGTGCCAGCAGCGTAGGGCCAGGAACCACTGAAGCTTTCTTT

CDR3 length: 13
clone size: few
V gene: TRBV2
D gene: NA
J gene: TRBJ2-7
CDR3 protein: CASSDGPRGEQYF
CDR3 DNA: TGTGCCAGCAGTGACGGGCCCAGAGGGGAGCAGTACTTC

CDR3 length: 16
clone size: NA
V gene: TRBV11-2
D gene: TRBD2
J gene: TRBJ2-2
CDR3 protein: CASSLGLAGEAGELFF
CDR3 DNA: TGTGCCAGCAGCTTGGGACTAGCGGGGGAGGCCGGGGAGCTGTTTTTT

CDR3 length: 13
clone size: NA
V gene: TRBV5-4
D gene: NA
J gene: TRBJ2-3
CDR3 protein: CASSRTSTDTQYF
CDR3 DNA: TGTGCCAGCAGCAGGACTAGCACAGATACGCAGTATTTT

CDR3 length: 13
clone size: NA
V gene: TRBV28
D gene: TRBD1
J gene: TRBJ2-7
CDR3 protein: CASRPGTGYEQYF
CDR3 DNA: TGTGCCAGCAGGCCCGGGACAGGCTACGAGCAGTACTTC

CDR3 length: 15
clone size: NA
V gene: TRBV21-1
D gene: NA
J gene: TRBJ2-2
CDR3 protein: CASPCGRSNTGELFF
CDR3 DNA: TGTGCCAGCCCCTGCGGCAGATCGAACACCGGGGAGCTGTTTTTT

CDR3 length: 18
clone size: once
V gene: TRBV19
D gene: TRBD1
J gene: TRBJ1-5
CDR3 protein: CASSLRGQFIDSNQPQHF
CDR3 DNA: TGTGCCAGTAGCCTAAGGGGACAGTTCATCGATAGCAATCAGCCCCAGCATTTT

CDR3 length: 17
clone size: NA
V gene: TRBV27
D gene: TRBD2
J gene: TRBJ2-1
CDR3 protein: CASSLWTSGAGLREQFF
CDR3 DNA: TGTGCCAGCAGTTTATGGACTAGCGGAGCCGGTTTGCGTGAGCAGTTCTTC

CDR3 length: 16
clone size: once
V gene: TRBV28
D gene: TRBD1
J gene: TRBJ2-2
CDR3 protein: CASSLSGQGHGGELFF
CDR3 DNA: TGTGCCAGCAGTCTCTCGGGACAGGGGCATGGCGGGGAGCTGTTTTTT

CDR3 length: 16
clone size: NA
V gene: TRBV11-2
D gene: NA
J gene: TRBJ1-1
CDR3 protein: CASSLAVGGIGTEAFF
CDR3 DNA: TGTGCCAGCTCCCTCGCGGTAGGAGGTATCGGGACTGAAGCTTTCTTT

CDR3 length: 17
clone size: once
V gene: TRBV4-3
D gene: TRBD2
J gene: TRBJ2-1
CDR3 protein: CASSQDWAGGPYNEQFF
CDR3 DNA: TGCGCCAGCAGCCAGGACTGGGCGGGAGGGCCCTACAATGAGCAGTTCTTC

CDR3 length: 19
clone size: NA
V gene: TRBV5-1
D gene: TRBD2
J gene: TRBJ2-3
CDR3 protein: CASSSRGLAGGGSTDTQYF
CDR3 DNA: TGCGCCAGCAGCTCCCGGGGTTTGGCTGGCGGGGGGAGCACAGATACGCAGTATTTT

CDR3 length: 13
clone size: NA
V gene: TRBV29-1
D gene: TRBD2
J gene: TRBJ2-7
CDR3 protein: CSVVRGLAGEQYF
CDR3 DNA: TGCAGCGTTGTACGGGGACTAGCGGGGGAGCAGTACTTC

CDR3 length: 16
clone size: NA
V gene: TRBV5-6
D gene: TRBD2
J gene: TRBJ2-7
CDR3 protein: CASSPHLAGGPYEQYF
CDR3 DNA: TGTGCCAGCAGCCCGCACCTAGCGGGAGGGCCCTACGAGCAGTACTTC

CDR3 length: 15
clone size: NA
V gene: TRBV18
D gene: TRBD1
J gene: TRBJ1-4
CDR3 protein: CASSLPGQGGEKLFF
CDR3 DNA: TGTGCCAGCTCACTGCCGGGACAGGGAGGTGAAAAACTGTTTTTT

CDR3 length: 14
clone size: once
V gene: TRBV6-5
D gene: NA
J gene: TRBJ1-6
CDR3 protein: CAGDRLLNNSPLHF
CDR3 DNA: TGTGCCGGCGACAGGCTCTTAAATAATTCACCCCTCCACTTT

CDR3 length: 17
clone size: NA
V gene: TRBV28
D gene: TRBD2
J gene: TRBJ2-2
CDR3 protein: CASSLPLTSPNTGELFF
CDR3 DNA: TGTGCCAGCAGTTTACCTTTGACTAGCCCGAACACCGGGGAGCTGTTTTTT

CDR3 length: 16
clone size: NA
V gene: TRBV27
D gene: NA
J gene: TRBJ1-4
CDR3 protein: CASSLERRFGNEKLFF
CDR3 DNA: TGTGCCAGCAGTTTAGAACGGCGGTTTGGTAATGAAAAACTGTTTTTT

CDR3 length: 15
clone size: NA
V gene: TRBV19
D gene: TRBD1
J gene: TRBJ2-1
CDR3 protein: CASSILGQAYNEQFF
CDR3 DNA: TGTGCCAGTAGTATCCTGGGACAGGCGTACAATGAGCAGTTCTTC

CDR3 length: 16
clone size: NA
V gene: TRBV6-1
D gene: TRBD2
J gene: TRBJ2-1
CDR3 protein: CASSETTGGHNDEQFF
CDR3 DNA: TGTGCCAGCAGTGAAACCACGGGGGGGCACAACGATGAGCAGTTCTTC

CDR3 length: 13
clone size: NA
V gene: TRBV10-2
D gene: NA
J gene: TRBJ2-2
CDR3 protein: CASSWEGDGELFF
CDR3 DNA: TGCGCCAGCAGTTGGGAGGGGGACGGGGAGCTGTTTTTT

CDR3 length: 15
clone size: NA
V gene: TRBV11-2
D gene: NA
J gene: TRBJ1-2
CDR3 protein: CASSLEAVEVYGYTF
CDR3 DNA: TGTGCCAGCAGCTTAGAAGCGGTTGAAGTCTATGGCTACACCTTC

CDR3 length: 13
clone size: NA
V gene: TRBV19
D gene: NA
J gene: TRBJ1-1
CDR3 protein: CASSIRRNTEAFF
CDR3 DNA: TGTGCCAGTAGTATTAGGAGGAACACTGAAGCTTTCTTT

CDR3 length: 16
clone size: NA
V gene: TRBV19
D gene: TRBD1
J gene: TRBJ2-7
CDR3 protein: CASKSPRPQGAYEQYF
CDR3 DNA: TGTGCCAGTAAAAGCCCCCGACCCCAGGGGGCCTACGAGCAGTACTTC

CDR3 length: 11
clone size: NA
V gene: TRBV7-9
D gene: NA
J gene: TRBJ1-1
CDR3 protein: CASSSGLWAFF
CDR3 DNA: TGTGCCAGCAGCTCAGGTTTATGGGCTTTCTTT

CDR3 length: 13
clone size: NA
V gene: TRBV6-1
D gene: NA
J gene: TRBJ1-2
CDR3 protein: CASRAGEVNGYTF
CDR3 DNA: TGTGCCAGCAGGGCAGGGGAAGTAAATGGCTACACCTTC

CDR3 length: 14
clone size: NA
V gene: TRBV10-3
D gene: TRBD1
J gene: TRBJ2-5
CDR3 protein: CAISGTGTSETQYF
CDR3 DNA: TGTGCCATCAGCGGGACAGGGACCTCGGAGACCCAGTACTTC

CDR3 length: 17
clone size: once
V gene: TRBV12-5
D gene: TRBD1
J gene: TRBJ2-7
CDR3 protein: CASGFYGYRDRADEQYF
CDR3 DNA: TGTGCTAGTGGTTTCTATGGGTACCGGGACAGGGCCGACGAGCAGTACTTC

CDR3 length: 13
clone size: NA
V gene: TRBV6-5
D gene: NA
J gene: TRBJ2-7
CDR3 protein: CASSPPGAYEQYF
CDR3 DNA: TGTGCCAGCAGTCCCCCGGGTGCCTACGAGCAGTACTTC

CDR3 length: 16
clone size: NA
V gene: TRBV5-4
D gene: NA
J gene: TRBJ2-1
CDR3 protein: CASSLGELLANNEQFF
CDR3 DNA: TGTGCCAGCAGCTTGGGGGAGCTCTTGGCGAACAATGAGCAGTTCTTC

CDR3 length: 15
clone size: NA
V gene: TRBV28
D gene: NA
J gene: TRBJ2-2
CDR3 protein: CASSLDTLTAGELFF
CDR3 DNA: TGTGCCAGCAGTTTAGACACCCTTACCGCCGGGGAGCTGTTTTTT

CDR3 length: 15
clone size: NA
V gene: TRBV5-4
D gene: NA
J gene: TRBJ2-5
CDR3 protein: CASSLAQGIGETQYF
CDR3 DNA: TGTGCCAGCAGCTTGGCCCAGGGGATAGGGGAGACCCAGTACTTC

CDR3 length: 13
clone size: NA
V gene: TRBV2
D gene: NA
J gene: TRBJ1-1
CDR3 protein: CASIGQMNTEAFF
CDR3 DNA: TGTGCCAGCATTGGACAGATGAACACTGAAGCTTTCTTT

CDR3 length: 16
clone size: NA
V gene: TRBV5-1
D gene: TRBD1
J gene: TRBJ2-7
CDR3 protein: CASSPAPGQGLNEQYF
CDR3 DNA: TGCGCCAGCAGCCCCGCGCCGGGACAGGGTTTAAACGAGCAGTACTTC

CDR3 length: 14
clone size: NA
V gene: TRBV10-3
D gene: TRBD1
J gene: TRBJ1-5
CDR3 protein: CAISESTGKQPQHF
CDR3 DNA: TGTGCCATCAGTGAGTCGACAGGGAAGCAGCCCCAGCATTTT

CDR3 length: 15
clone size: NA
V gene: TRBV18
D gene: NA
J gene: TRBJ1-5
CDR3 protein: CASSPQEGPNQPQHF
CDR3 DNA: TGTGCCAGCTCACCACAGGAGGGCCCCAATCAGCCCCAGCATTTT

CDR3 length: 15
clone size: NA
V gene: TRBV6-1
D gene: TRBD1
J gene: TRBJ2-1
CDR3 protein: CASLRGQGAYNEQFF
CDR3 DNA: TGTGCCAGCCTTAGAGGACAGGGGGCTTACAATGAGCAGTTCTTC

CDR3 length: 16
clone size: NA
V gene: TRBV10-3
D gene: NA
J gene: TRBJ1-1
CDR3 protein: CAISEGPSRRETEAFF
CDR3 DNA: TGTGCCATCAGTGAAGGACCGTCTAGGAGGGAGACTGAAGCTTTCTTT

CDR3 length: 17
clone size: NA
V gene: TRBV27
D gene: TRBD1
J gene: TRBJ2-3
CDR3 protein: CASSFQPGQGYTDTQYF
CDR3 DNA: TGTGCCAGCAGTTTCCAACCGGGACAGGGATACACAGATACGCAGTATTTT

CDR3 length: 16
clone size: NA
V gene: TRBV7-2
D gene: NA
J gene: TRBJ1-5
CDR3 protein: CASSSRGEGSNQPQHF
CDR3 DNA: TGTGCCAGCAGCTCCAGAGGGGAGGGAAGCAATCAGCCCCAGCATTTT

CDR3 length: 15
clone size: NA
V gene: TRBV9
D gene: NA
J gene: TRBJ1-3
CDR3 protein: CASSKTGPGRNTIYF
CDR3 DNA: TGTGCCAGCAGCAAGACAGGACCTGGTAGAAACACCATATATTTT

CDR3 length: 16
clone size: few
V gene: TRBV7-3
D gene: NA
J gene: TRBJ2-2
CDR3 protein: CASSLISGESTGELFF
CDR3 DNA: TGTGCCAGCAGCTTAATATCAGGGGAATCCACCGGGGAGCTGTTTTTT

CDR3 length: 15
clone size: NA
V gene: TRBV25-1
D gene: TRBD1
J gene: TRBJ2-7
CDR3 protein: CASSVTGTDPYEQYF
CDR3 DNA: TGTGCCAGCAGTGTCACCGGGACAGACCCCTACGAGCAGTACTTC

CDR3 length: 15
clone size: NA
V gene: TRBV10-3
D gene: NA
J gene: TRBJ1-1
CDR3 protein: CAISEYPATETEAFF
CDR3 DNA: TGTGCCATCAGTGAGTACCCCGCGACAGAGACTGAAGCTTTCTTT

CDR3 length: 16
clone size: NA
V gene: TRBV5-6
D gene: TRBD1
J gene: TRBJ2-7
CDR3 protein: CASSRQGQGTPPEQYF
CDR3 DNA: TGTGCCAGCAGCCGGCAAGGACAGGGGACACCGCCCGAGCAGTACTTC

CDR3 length: 15
clone size: NA
V gene: TRBV28
D gene: NA
J gene: TRBJ2-1
CDR3 protein: CASTIGGGSGNEQFF
CDR3 DNA: TGTGCCAGCACCATTGGGGGCGGGAGCGGAAATGAGCAGTTCTTC

CDR3 length: 14
clone size: NA
V gene: TRBV21-1
D gene: NA
J gene: TRBJ1-4
CDR3 protein: CASTTTGVGEKLFF
CDR3 DNA: TGTGCCAGCACCACGACAGGGGTGGGAGAAAAACTGTTTTTT

CDR3 length: 15
clone size: NA
V gene: TRBV30
D gene: TRBD1
J gene: TRBJ2-2
CDR3 protein: CAWSLGTGATGELFF
CDR3 DNA: TGTGCCTGGAGTCTCGGGACAGGGGCAACCGGGGAGCTGTTTTTT

CDR3 length: 14
clone size: NA
V gene: TRBV4-1
D gene: NA
J gene: TRBJ2-2
CDR3 protein: CASSPAPRGGELFF
CDR3 DNA: TGCGCCAGCAGCCCGGCCCCTCGGGGCGGGGAGCTGTTTTTT